The 29 T cell receptor beta chains in this list originate from one sample, sequenced in a study of blood T cell repertoires in COVID-19. The assay was immunoSEQ multiplex PCR, and TCRdb's table has in-frame clones only and misses some. The sample shows about 320,000 clones, roughly 90% of them seen only once. The specimen sequenced was PBMCs or T cells enriched from blood (not recorded which). The receptors originated from a man aged 55 to 70 who had recovered from COVID-19.

This chain's CDR3 is CASSLVPGFQETQYF. In DNA form, the CDR3 reads TGTGCCAGCAGCTTAGTCCCGGGGTTCCAAGAGACCCAGTACTTC. J is TRBJ2-5 and V is TRBV7-2, with D possibly matching TRBD2 (5 bases). The V end lost 1 base, the J end lost 1 base, and 10 bases lay between the germline ends. The V gene's germline CDR1 is SGHTA and CDR2 FQGNSA. There are 15 residues in the CDR3.

This chain connects TRBV25-1 to TRBJ1-6; D perhaps matches TRBD1 (5 bases). Trimming removed 0 bases at V and 8 bases at J, with 8 bases between. This CDR3 has 14 residues. In germline, CDR1 is MGHDK, CDR2 SYGVNS. CDR3 residues: CASSEYRGYSPLHF. The CDR3 DNA sequence: TGTGCCAGCAGTGAATATCGGGGGTATTCACCCCTCCACTTT. The whole variable domain, remainder taken from reference TRBV25-1 and TRBJ1-6, is EADIYQTPRYLVIGTGKKITLECSQTMGHDKMYWYQQDPGMELHLIHYSYGVNSTEKGDLSSESTVSRIRTEHFPLTLESARPSHTSQYLCASSEYRGYSPLHFGNGTRLTVT.

The chain recombines TRBV12-5 with TRBJ1-4, with 8 bases lining up with TRBD1. V lost 2 bases and J lost 7; bases outside the gene matches: 12. This CDR3 region has 17 residues. The germline V gene has CDR1 LGHNT and CDR2 FRNRAP. The CDR3 is CASGLSNRQGMGEKLFF. The CDR3 nucleotides are TGTGCTAGTGGTTTGTCCAACCGACAGGGGATGGGTGAAAAACTGTTTTTT.

The genes are TRBV19 and TRBJ1-4; the match to TRBD1 covers 7 bases. The V gene end was trimmed by 11 bases and the J gene end by 0 bases; junction bases not matched to a gene: 9. Germline V CDR1 and CDR2: LNHDA, SQIVND (reference sequence). The CDR3 has 15 amino acids. The CDR3, as DNA: TGTGCCTGCAACAGGGGCCGTGCAACTAATGAAAAACTGTTTTTT. This encodes CACNRGRATNEKLFF.

V is TRBV11-3 and J is TRBJ2-2; a possible D gene is TRBD1 (5 bases). The CDR3 extends over 15 amino acids. V was clipped by 5 bases and J by 3 bases, with 13 bases between them. Germline CDR1 is SGHNT and CDR2 is YENEEA. CDR3 loop: CASSHLQEYTGELFF. DNA for the CDR3: TGTGCCAGCAGCCACCTACAGGAGTACACCGGGGAGCTGTTTTTT. The whole variable domain, remainder taken from reference TRBV11-3 and TRBJ2-2, is EAGVVQSPRYKIIEKKQPVAFWCNPISGHNTLYWYLQNLGQGPELLIRYENEEAVDDSQLPKDRFSAERLKGVDSTLKIQPAELGDSAVYLCASSHLQEYTGELFFGEGSRLTVL.

The chain joins TRBV30 to TRBJ1-5; D remains ambiguous. The germline V and J ends were trimmed by 0 bases and 5 bases, with 11 bases remaining between them. CDR3 length: 14 residues. CDR1 GTSNPN and CDR2 SVGIG come from the germline V gene (reference sequence). In DNA form, the CDR3 reads TGTGCCTGGAGTGTATCACAGAGAGATCAGCCCCAGCATTTT. It is translated as CAWSVSQRDQPQHF.

This clone was recorded only once. This chain connects TRBV10-3 to TRBJ1-2, with 9 bases that match TRBD1. The trim removed 5 bases at V and 8 bases at J, leaving 6 bases unmatched. This CDR3 has 13 residues. Germline V lookup: CDR1 ENHRY, CDR2 SYGVKD. The CDR3 is CAISPGTGYGYTF. In nucleotides, the CDR3 is TGTGCCATCAGTCCAGGGACAGGGTACGGCTACACCTTC.

This chain joins TRBV6-1 and TRBJ2-5; 9 bases agree with TRBD1. Germline-derived CDR1 and CDR2 are MNHNS and SASEGT. The CDR3 loop spans 15 amino acids. Germline trimming cut 3 bases from V and 5 bases from J; bases unmatched to any gene: 7. The CDR3 DNA follows: TGTGCCAGCAGTGAGTGGGACAGGGTACCGGAGACCCAGTACTTC. Its translation is CASSEWDRVPETQYF.

The rearrangement uses TRBV12-5 and TRBJ1-2, with no clear D. Germline V gene data show CDR1 as LGHNT and CDR2 as FRNRAP. V was pared by 0 bases and J by 4 bases, with 12 bases between. This CDR3 spans 15 amino acids. The CDR3 region has the DNA TGTGCTAGTGGTTTGGTACAAGGGAGCTCCTATGGCTACACCTTC. This sequence encodes CASGLVQGSSYGYTF.

This rearrangement joins TRBV5-8 to TRBJ2-3; 10 positions match TRBD2. The germline V gene has CDR1 SGHTS and CDR2 YDEGEE. The CDR3 totals 15 residues. V lost 1 base, J lost 1 base, and 0 bases stayed unmatched. Here the CDR3 DNA reads TGTGCCAGCAGCTTGAGCGGGAGGGGCACAGATACGCAGTATTTT. Translation: CASSLSGRGTDTQYF.

The chain employs TRBV4-1 and TRBJ1-4; possible D gene TRBD1, 5 bases. V dropped 8 bases and J dropped 1 base, with 11 bases sitting between them. Germline V gene sequence: CDR1 MGHRA, CDR2 YSYEKL. The CDR3 spans 14 residues. Here the CDR3 DNA reads TGCGCCAGCGGATTAGACAGAACTAATGAAAAACTGTTTTTT. This translates into CASGLDRTNEKLFF.

The CDR3: CASSQDLLATNEQFF. In nucleotides, the CDR3 is TGTGCCAGCAGCCAAGATCTCCTGGCCACCAATGAGCAGTTCTTC. This chain joins TRBV14 and TRBJ2-1; D remains unclear. V dropped 0 bases and J dropped 6 bases, with 12 bases sitting between them. Germline V CDR1 and CDR2: SGHDN, FVKESK. There are 15 residues in the CDR3.

The V call is TRBV6-6, the J call TRBJ1-2; possibly TRBD1 for D (5 bases). The CDR3 covers 12 residues. Germline CDR1 and CDR2: MNHNY and SVGAGI (reference sequence). Trimming took 10 bases from V and 5 from J, leaving 14 bases between them. The CDR3 DNA reads TGTGCCATCCCACGGGGGGAATATGGCTACACCTTC. It encodes CAIPRGEYGYTF.

The chain combines TRBV29-1 with TRBJ1-2, with a weak D call TRBD1 (5 bases). V dropped 2 bases and J dropped 1 base, with 8 bases sitting between them. The CDR3 has 13 amino acids. The V gene's germline CDR1 is SQVTM and CDR2 ANQGSEA. The CDR3 DNA reads TGCAGCGTTGAACAGGGCGTTAACTATGGCTACACCTTC. This encodes CSVEQGVNYGYTF.

This clone was recorded once. This chain connects TRBV15 to TRBJ1-5; 7 bases line up with TRBD1. Unmatched junction bases numbered 6, after V lost 1 base and J lost 3 bases. Germline V gene data show CDR1 as LNHNV and CDR2 as YYDKDF (reference sequence). The CDR3 extends over 16 amino acids. The CDR3 DNA reads as TGTGCCACCAGCAGAGCTCACGGGACAGCCAATCAGCCCCAGCATTTT. Amino acids: CATSRAHGTANQPQHF. The full variable domain, completed using reference TRBV15 and TRBJ1-5, is DAMVIQNPRYQVTQFGKPVTLSCSQTLNHNVMYWYQQKSSQAPKLLFHYYDKDFNNEADTPDNFQSRRPNTSFCFLDIRSPGLGDTAMYLCATSRAHGTANQPQHFGDGTRLSIL.

This rearrangement joins TRBV9 to TRBJ1-5; 8 positions agree with TRBD1. Germline trimming cut 5 bases from V and 5 bases from J; bases unmatched to any gene: 6. The CDR3 totals 14 residues. From germline, CDR1 is SGDLS and CDR2 YYNGEE. The CDR3 DNA sequence: TGTGCCAGCAGTCTCGCAGGGGGCTATCAGCCCCAGCATTTT. Encoded protein: CASSLAGGYQPQHF.

The chain links TRBV7-3 to TRBJ1-5, with 9 bases identical to TRBD1. The J segment lost 2 bases and the V segment lost 7 bases, leaving 6 bases of the junction unmatched. Per germline, CDR1 SGHTA and CDR2 FQGTGA. This CDR3 contains 15 residues. CDR3 residues: CASNYRGQGNQPQHF. The CDR3, as DNA: TGTGCCAGCAACTACAGGGGGCAAGGCAATCAGCCCCAGCATTTT.

The chain uses TRBV19 and TRBJ1-5; weak D call: TRBD1 (5 bases). Trimming took 3 bases from V and 0 from J, leaving 15 bases between them. The CDR3 has 17 residues. Germline lookup yields CDR1 LNHDA and CDR2 SQIVND (reference sequence). CDR3 protein: CASSIRAGAYSNQPQHF. The DNA for the CDR3 is TGTGCCAGTAGTATTCGGGCTGGGGCCTATAGCAATCAGCCCCAGCATTTT.

The sample holds one count of this clone. The CDR3 loop is CASSFFYGRGYEQYF. The CDR3 DNA follows: TGTGCCAGCAGCTTTTTTTACGGGAGGGGATACGAGCAGTACTTC. The rearrangement joins TRBV5-4 to TRBJ2-7, with TRBD2 matching over 8 bases. There are 15 residues in the CDR3. Germline values: CDR1 SGHNT, CDR2 YYREEE (reference sequence). Unmatched junction bases numbered 8, after V lost 2 bases and J lost 4 bases.

This clone was counted once. The chain uses TRBV7-9 and TRBJ2-5; D is possibly TRBD2 (5 bases). CDR1 is SEHNR and CDR2 is FQNEAQ in the germline V gene (reference sequence). The ends were cut back, 1 base at V and 5 bases at J, with 11 bases in the middle. The CDR3 runs 14 residues. The CDR3 bases are TGTGCCAGCAGCTTAGGAGGGAGCCGGGAGACCCAGTACTTC. Its translation is CASSLGGSRETQYF.

The V call is TRBV6-2 or TRBV6-3, the J call TRBJ2-7, with D hard to call. CDR1 MNHEY and CDR2 SVGEGT come from the germline V gene. The CDR3 consists of 14 residues. The V gene lost 2 bases and the J gene lost 3 bases, with 11 bases spanning the gap. This chain's CDR3 is CASSYPGVRYEQYF. CDR3 DNA: TGTGCCAGCAGTTACCCAGGTGTTCGCTACGAGCAGTACTTC.

The chain combines TRBV6-5 with TRBJ1-6; 10 bases agree with TRBD1. V shed 2 bases, J shed 10 bases, and the junction held 5 bases outside the gene matches. The CDR3 consists of 15 residues. The V gene's germline CDR1 is MNHEY and CDR2 SVGAGI. The CDR3 DNA follows: TGTGCCAGCAGTTACGAGGGGACAGGGGCGTCACCCCTCCACTTT. This codes for CASSYEGTGASPLHF.

The gene calls are TRBV30 and TRBJ1-2; tentative D call: TRBD1 (5 bases). Trimming took off 3 bases at V and 4 bases at J, with 12 bases between the two ends. CDR1 is GTSNPN and CDR2 is SVGIG in the germline V gene (reference sequence). The CDR3 consists of 13 residues. The CDR3 DNA is TGTGCCTGGAGCACAGGCCCTACCTATGGCTACACCTTC. Translation gives CAWSTGPTYGYTF.

The chain has TRBV6-5 and TRBJ1-5; 10 bases map to TRBD1. The CDR3 loop spans 13 amino acids. V was clipped by 8 bases and J by 5 bases; unmatched bases: 3. Germline values: CDR1 MNHEY, CDR2 SVGAGI. The CDR3 protein is CASGGTGDQPQHF. Here the CDR3 DNA reads TGTGCCAGCGGGGGGACAGGGGATCAGCCCCAGCATTTT.

A single count supports this clone. The V and J genes are TRBV6-6 and TRBJ1-2; no definite D call. V lost 6 bases and J lost 4, with 15 bases in between. The CDR3 spans 14 residues. Germline V gives CDR1 MNHNY, CDR2 SVGAGI (reference sequence). The CDR3 loop reads CASSPREFGYGYTF. CDR3 coding DNA: TGTGCCAGCAGCCCACGAGAGTTCGGCTATGGCTACACCTTC.

The rearrangement links TRBV5-6 to TRBJ1-6, with D tentatively TRBD1 (5 bases). The germline V gene has CDR1 SGHDT and CDR2 YYEEEE. The CDR3 extends over 17 amino acids. Trimming pared 2 bases from V and 3 bases from J, leaving 15 bases between. The CDR3 bases are TGTGCCAGCAGCTTTGGAGGGACCCTCCACTATAATTCACCCCTCCACTTT. Translating gives CASSFGGTLHYNSPLHF.

The chain is built from TRBV4-1 and TRBJ1-5; tentative D call: TRBD1 (5 bases). Germline CDR1 reads MGHRA; CDR2 reads YSYEKL. V lost 3 bases and J lost 2, with 17 bases in between. The CDR3 length is 17 residues. The CDR3 is CASSQGGLVVGNQPQHF. CDR3 nucleotide sequence: TGCGCCAGCAGCCAGGGGGGACTGGTGGTTGGCAATCAGCCCCAGCATTTT.

This clone appeared a single time. This sequence joins TRBV19 and TRBJ1-5; D is unresolved. Germline V gene lookup returns CDR1 LNHDA and CDR2 SQIVND (reference sequence). This CDR3 is 15 amino acids long. V was shortened by 5 bases and J by 2 bases, with 13 bases between the two germline ends. CDR3 sequence: CASSYGWLGNQPQHF. The CDR3 region has the DNA TGTGCCAGTAGTTACGGGTGGCTCGGCAATCAGCCCCAGCATTTT.

The chain joins TRBV5-1 to TRBJ2-3; TRBD2 matches at 7 bases. Germline-derived CDR1 and CDR2 are SGHRS and YFSETQ. V lost 0 bases and J lost 1; bases outside the gene matches: 8. CDR3 length: 17 amino acids. CDR3 protein: CASSLVVAGVGTDTQYF. CDR3 bases: TGCGCCAGCAGCTTGGTAGTGGCGGGAGTCGGCACAGATACGCAGTATTTT.